The clone carrying this T cell receptor beta chain was counted only a few times. Antigen specificity is unknown. V was pared by 7 bases and J by 4 bases, with 13 bases between. The CDR3 contains 13 residues. TCRdb re-analysed the RT-PCR reads in MiXCR, keeping a single row per CDR3 protein. The top ten clones hold about 4% of a sample with a few thousand distinct CDR3 sequences, over 50% of them seen once. These data originate in a study of yellow fever vaccine responses in identical twins. Regarding the study as a whole: Vaccine T cell responses of twins reportedly seemed partly convergent and partly personalized.

This rearrangement joins TRBV12-3 or TRBV12-4 to TRBJ2-5, with D perhaps TRBD1 (6 bases). This clonotype was obtained from a young woman who received the yellow fever vaccine. The sequencing here drew on T cells from blood (PBMCs), unsorted or a sorted subset (not recorded which), taken before or after yellow fever vaccination (not recorded which). The CDR3 is CASKTPGVETQYF. For the CDR3, the DNA is TGTGCCAGCAAAACCCCAGGGGTAGAGACCCAGTACTTC.